This T cell receptor (beta chain) emerged from a study of blood T cell repertoires in COVID-19. Across the study: From the United States, Italy and Spain came samples of acute and convalescent COVID-19. PBMCs, B-cell-depleted T cells, or T cells provided the cDNA or gDNA that made up the material.

V was clipped by 2 bases and J by 2 bases, with 10 bases between them. Germline CDR1 is GTSNPN and CDR2 is SVGIG (reference sequence). The CDR3 length is 13 residues. Clones were sequenced by immunoSEQ multiplex PCR, and TCRdb holds only the in-frame ones, with some missing. The sample holds about 140,000 clones, more than 80% seen once. The chain uses TRBV30 and TRBJ2-7, with D possibly TRBD1 on 6 matching bases. The sample taken for sequencing was peripheral blood. The source is an elderly woman with acute or convalescent COVID-19. The CDR3 spells CAWSSGAPYEQYF. The CDR3 nucleotides are TGTGCCTGGAGTTCAGGGGCCCCCTACGAGCAGTACTTC.